The source of this TCR beta chain is a study of blood T cell repertoires in COVID-19. Study information: Whether acute or convalescent, the COVID-19 samples came from the United States, Italy and Spain. The cDNA or gDNA used as material had been derived from T cells, B-cell-depleted T cells, or PBMCs.

The V end lost 1 base, the J end lost 6 bases, and 7 bases lay between the germline ends. Germline V lookup: CDR1 LGHDT, CDR2 YNNKEL (reference sequence). This CDR3 is 13 amino acids long. In the original workflow: Estimated nucleated cell counts came from reference gene primer amplification. Assay: immunoSEQ multiplex PCR; the TCRdb copy retains only in-frame clones and omits some. Clonal size and the V and J genes are those of that table, whereas D and trimming came from the DNA. The table lists 210,000 or so clones, 65% to 85% of them singletons. This clone appeared a single time. The chain has TRBV3-1 (or the pseudogene TRBV3-2) and TRBJ2-4; D gene unclear. Material: peripheral blood. This receptor was identified in a man aged 50 to 59 with active or convalescent COVID-19. The CDR3 DNA reads as TGTGCCAGCAGCCAAGTTATTAGAAACATTCAGTACTTC. This codes for CASSQVIRNIQYF.